This T cell receptor (beta chain) came from a study of blood T cell repertoires in COVID-19 (dated by TCRdb to about 2020). Study-level background: The collaborator samples originated in the United States, Italy and Spain and spanned the acute and convalescent phases of COVID-19. The material from the prospective study consisted of cDNA or gDNA derived from T cells, B-cell-depleted T cells, or PBMCs. The dataset comprised deeply sampled blood TCRbeta repertoires from subjects exposed to, actively infected with, or recovered from COVID-19. The repertoires were made available in a free public database intended to serve as a resource for research on the immune response to SARS-CoV-2. The samples were drawn from two sources: the first 160 participants of the ongoing ImmuneRACE study, and over 950 subjects contributed by 6 global collaborators. Sample metadata almost always included a de-identified subject ID, COVID-19 status, age in years and sex. Where available, HLA class I and class II types were obtained from metadata supplied by the sample provider rather than from assay-based typing.

General conclusions and limits of the study: Clinical and demographic metadata were provided uncurated, with the amount varying by source and participant.

On this clone: Its target antigen remains unknown. Base quality data are lacking; no much larger clone is found one base away.

CDR1 and CDR2 (MGHRA, YSYEKL) derive from the germline V gene. The V end loses 3 bases and the J end loses 6 bases, and a stretch of 15 bases separates them. Taken from cysteine to phenylalanine, the CDR3 has 14 residues. Just the 42-base CDR3 DNA is kept, in frame starting at base 1. TCRbeta CDR3 regions were amplified from genomic DNA using the immunoSEQ Assay, a bias-controlled multiplex PCR. As for how the authors treated the data: Nucleated cell counts per sample were estimated from amplification of reference gene primers within the assay. Sequence reads were collapsed and filtered to measure the absolute abundance of every unique TCRbeta CDR3 rearrangement. For each sample, productive Simpson clonality was calculated by taking the square root of Simpson's diversity index across productive rearrangements. TCRdb limited this immuneACCESS table to in-frame rearrangements with V and J called. A share of clones is missing; checked studies link under half to unresolved V genes, and the rest is unexplained. V and J calls and clone size are those listed in that table; D and trimming were worked out from the DNA. The sample table holds some 240,000 clones, of which roughly nine tenths were seen once. The biggest ten clones account for about 4.6% of the sample.

A second Seattle source provided samples from volunteer blood donors who had recovered from COVID-19. Whole blood was collected in K2EDTA tubes by collaborating institutions according to the institutions' own protocols. For TCRbeta analysis, collaborator samples were shipped as frozen whole blood, as isolated PBMCs, or as DNA extracted from either sample type. The source is a woman aged 40 to 50 who had recovered from COVID-19. This chain joins TRBV4-1 to TRBJ2-7; TRBD2 is possibly the D segment (7 matching bases). The sample was peripheral blood. The base sequence is TGCGCCAGCAGCCACCCCGGGGGGCCAGGCGAGCAGTACTTC. Its coded protein is CASSHPGGPGEQYF.